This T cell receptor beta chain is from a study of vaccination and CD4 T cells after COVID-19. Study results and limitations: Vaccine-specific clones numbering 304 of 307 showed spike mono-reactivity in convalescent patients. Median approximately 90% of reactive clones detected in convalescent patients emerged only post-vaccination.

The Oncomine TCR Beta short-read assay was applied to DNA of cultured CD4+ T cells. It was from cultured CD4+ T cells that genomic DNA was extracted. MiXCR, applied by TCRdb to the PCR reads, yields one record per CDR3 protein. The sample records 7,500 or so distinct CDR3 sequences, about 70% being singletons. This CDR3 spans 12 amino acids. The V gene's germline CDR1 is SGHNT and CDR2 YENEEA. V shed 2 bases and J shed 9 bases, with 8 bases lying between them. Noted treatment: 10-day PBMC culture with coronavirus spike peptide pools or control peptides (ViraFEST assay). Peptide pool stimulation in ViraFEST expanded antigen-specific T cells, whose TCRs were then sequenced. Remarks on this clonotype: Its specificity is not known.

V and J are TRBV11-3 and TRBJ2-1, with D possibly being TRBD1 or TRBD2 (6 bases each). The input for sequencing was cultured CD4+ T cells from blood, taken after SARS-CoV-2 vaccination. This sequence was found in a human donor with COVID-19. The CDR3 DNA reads TGTGCCAGCAGCTTATGGGGGGCTGAGCAGTTCTTC. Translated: CASSLWGAEQFF.